The 30 T cell receptor beta chains given below trace back to one sample, sequenced in a study of shared clonotypes between healthy human individuals. CD45RO-negative, CCR7-selected cells formed the naive CD8 fraction, which excluded terminally differentiated effector memory CD45RA+ cells. Clones were read by immunoSEQ multiplex PCR, and TCRdb kept only the in-frame ones, dropping some. The sample carries around 1,900,000 clones, about 94% recorded once. The sequenced sample consisted of naive CD8+ T cells from PBMCs. These receptors all come from a man aged 18 to 35 in good health. Some clones in this sample may be carry-over from other donors' samples.

This clone was recorded only once. The rearrangement links TRBV5-1 to TRBJ2-2, with a weak D call TRBD2 (5 bases). Between the trimmed V and J ends, which lost 1 base and 6 bases, there was a span of 16 bases. This CDR3 is built from 16 residues. Germline V lookup: CDR1 SGHRS, CDR2 YFSETQ. Here the CDR3 reads CASSLHTGAGPGELFF. For the CDR3, the DNA is TGCGCCAGCAGCTTGCACACGGGCGCGGGCCCCGGGGAGCTGTTTTTT.

This chain joins TRBV5-1 and TRBJ2-5, with 7 bases that match TRBD1. The CDR3 covers 15 residues. V dropped 0 bases and J dropped 4; count of bases not matched to a gene: 6. From germline, CDR1 is SGHRS and CDR2 YFSETQ. The CDR3: CASSLGQGPAETQYF. The CDR3 region has the DNA TGCGCCAGCAGCTTGGGACAGGGACCAGCAGAGACCCAGTACTTC.

This clone appeared a single time. The rearrangement uses TRBV6-5 and TRBJ2-7; possible D gene TRBD1, 6 bases. V lost 2 bases and J 2 bases, leaving 10 bases between the germline ends. The CDR3 spans 14 residues. CDR1 MNHEY and CDR2 SVGAGI come from the germline V gene. The CDR3 DNA is TGTGCCAGCAGTTACATCGGGACACCCTACGAGCAGTACTTC. As protein: CASSYIGTPYEQYF.

This clone was seen more than once but under ten times. This sequence joins TRBV4-3 and TRBJ1-2, with TRBD1 identical over 8 bases. CDR3 length: 14 amino acids. The junction had 6 bases not matched to a gene; V was cut back by 1 base and J by 8 bases. Germline V gene sequence: CDR1 LGHNA, CDR2 YSLEER. The CDR3 DNA is TGCGCCAGCAGCCAAGGGACAGGGATTGGCGGCTACACCTTC. It encodes CASSQGTGIGGYTF.

This clone was observed a few times. The CDR3 nucleotides are TGTGCCAGCAGTTGGGACAGGGGGGATGAAGCTTTCTTT. Translated: CASSWDRGDEAFF. The chain is built from TRBV6-5 and TRBJ1-1; the match to TRBD1 covers 11 bases. With V trimmed by 4 bases and J by 7 bases, 2 bases remained unmatched. Germline assignment: CDR1 MNHEY and CDR2 SVGAGI. The CDR3 sequence is 13 residues long.

The chain carries TRBV27 and TRBJ2-3; D is undetermined. This CDR3 contains 14 residues. CDR1 and CDR2 from the germline V gene are MNHEY and SMNVEV (reference sequence). Trimming left V 3 bases short and J 0 bases short, with 7 bases between. The DNA of the CDR3 is TGTGCCAGCAGTTTCACGCAAAGCACAGATACGCAGTATTTT. It translates to CASSFTQSTDTQYF.

V and J are TRBV6-6 and TRBJ1-1, with 7 positions matching TRBD1. The CDR3 loop spans 16 amino acids. V trimming: 5 bases; J trimming: 4 bases; junction bases outside the gene matches: 13. Germline V lookup: CDR1 MNHNY, CDR2 SVGAGI (reference sequence). DNA for the CDR3: TGTGCCAGCAGTAGGGCCCGACAGGGTTCGGGCACTGAAGCTTTCTTT. Amino acid sequence: CASSRARQGSGTEAFF.

The V call is TRBV18, the J call TRBJ2-7, with TRBD2 matching 9 bases. The CDR3 runs 17 residues. J was trimmed by 3 bases and V by 3 bases; bases with no gene match: 12. CDR1 is KGHSH and CDR2 is LQKENI in the germline V gene. The CDR3: CASSPREGLDPYYEQYF. The CDR3 DNA reads TGTGCCAGCTCACCGCGGGAGGGACTAGACCCTTACTACGAGCAGTACTTC.

The chain carries TRBV11-1 and TRBJ2-7; possible D gene TRBD1, 5 bases. Germline V CDR1 and CDR2: SGHAT, FQDESV (reference sequence). V lost 3 bases and J 6 bases, leaving 15 bases between the germline ends. The CDR3 runs to 14 residues. CDR3 loop: CASSLTSGWGEQYF. CDR3 sequence (DNA): TGTGCCAGCAGCTTGACTTCAGGGTGGGGCGAGCAGTACTTC.

The rearrangement joins TRBV5-6 to TRBJ2-3; 9 nucleotides match TRBD2. The germline CDR1 and CDR2 sequences are SGHDT and YYEEEE. The CDR3 contains 15 residues. V shed 3 bases, J shed 6 bases, and the junction held 8 bases outside the gene matches. Here the CDR3 DNA reads TGTGCCAGCAGCTCCGGCCTAGCGGGAATGGATACGCAGTATTTT. It yields the protein CASSSGLAGMDTQYF.

The rearrangement links TRBV15 to TRBJ2-3, with D perhaps TRBD1 or TRBD2 (5 bases each). V was clipped by 3 bases and J by 6 bases, with 10 bases between them. There are 13 residues in the CDR3. Germline values: CDR1 LNHNV, CDR2 YYDKDF (reference sequence). CDR3 protein: CATSRGERDTQYF. CDR3 nucleotide sequence: TGTGCCACCAGCAGGGGGGAGCGGGATACGCAGTATTTT.

The CDR3 DNA sequence: TGTGCCAGCAGGACCCAAGGGGCACTCGATCAAGAGACCCAGTACTTC. It specifies CASRTQGALDQETQYF. This sequence joins TRBV28 and TRBJ2-5; D is perhaps TRBD1 (5 bases). Between the trimmed V and J ends, which lost 6 bases and 2 bases, there was a span of 19 bases. The CDR3 consists of 16 residues. Germline V gene lookup returns CDR1 MDHEN and CDR2 SYDVKM.

The gene calls are TRBV7-3 and TRBJ2-3; 8 bases match TRBD2. The ends lost 5 bases at V and 6 bases at J; junction bases unmatched: 10. CDR1 and CDR2 from the germline V gene are SGHTA and FQGTGA. The CDR3 is 15 amino acids. The CDR3 region is CASSILAGPWDTQYF. The CDR3 nucleotides are TGTGCCAGCAGCATTTTAGCGGGGCCCTGGGATACGCAGTATTTT.

V and J are TRBV27 and TRBJ2-6; TRBD1 matches at 10 bases. Germline V gene lookup returns CDR1 MNHEY and CDR2 SMNVEV (reference sequence). The CDR3 extends over 15 amino acids. V trimming: 3 bases; J trimming: 12 bases; junction bases outside the gene matches: 8. Written as DNA, the CDR3 is TGTGCCAGCAGTTTTGGCGGGACAGGGGCCGCCGTCCTGACTTTC. Encoded protein: CASSFGGTGAAVLTF.

The chain joins TRBV30 to TRBJ2-7; 12 bases agree with TRBD2. CDR1 is GTSNPN and CDR2 is SVGIG in the germline V gene (reference sequence). The CDR3 is 18 amino acids. Losses at the gene ends were 3 bases for V and 5 bases for J; bases not matched to a gene: 17. The DNA of the CDR3 is TGTGCCTGGAGGTCCCGAATAAGGACTAGCGGGATGGCCCACGAGCAGTACTTC. It yields the protein CAWRSRIRTSGMAHEQYF.

This chain links TRBV11-2 with TRBJ2-7; 9 nucleotides agree with TRBD2. This CDR3 is built from 15 residues. CDR1 SGHAT and CDR2 FQNNGV come from the germline V gene. J gave up 2 bases and V 3 bases, and 5 bases lay outside the gene matches. The CDR3 loop is CASSLTAGGPYEQYF. The DNA for the CDR3 is TGTGCCAGCAGCTTGACGGCGGGAGGGCCCTACGAGCAGTACTTC.

V is TRBV5-6 and J is TRBJ1-3, with unresolved D. Germline V lookup: CDR1 SGHDT, CDR2 YYEEEE. The CDR3 covers 14 residues. V was shortened by 3 bases and J by 4 bases, with 11 bases between the two germline ends. The CDR3: CASSSGDAGNTIYF. Here the CDR3 DNA reads TGTGCCAGCAGCTCGGGAGACGCGGGAAACACCATATATTTT. Full variable domain (missing parts from reference TRBV5-6 and TRBJ1-3): DAGVTQSPTHLIKTRGQQVTLRCSPKSGHDTVSWYQQALGQGPQFIFQYYEEEERQRGNFPDRFSGHQFPNYSSELNVNALLLGDSALYLCASSSGDAGNTIYFGEGSWLTVV.

The chain combines TRBV7-9 with TRBJ2-2, with D uncertain. Germline V CDR1 and CDR2: SEHNR, FQNEAQ (reference sequence). The germline V and J ends were trimmed by 1 base and 4 bases, with 7 bases remaining between them. The CDR3 has 14 residues. CDR3 residues: CASSLVQSTGELFF. CDR3 coding DNA: TGTGCCAGCAGCTTAGTACAGAGCACCGGGGAGCTGTTTTTT.

The rearrangement uses TRBV4-1 and TRBJ1-4; D gene ambiguous. Trimming took 8 bases from V and 0 from J, leaving 13 bases between them. The germline CDR1 and CDR2 sequences are MGHRA and YSYEKL. This CDR3 region has 15 residues. CDR3: CASLRTAATNEKLFF. The DNA of the CDR3 is TGCGCCAGCTTACGGACGGCCGCAACTAATGAAAAACTGTTTTTT.

V is TRBV27 and J is TRBJ2-3; the D call may be TRBD1 or TRBD2 (5 bases each). Germline V gene data show CDR1 as MNHEY and CDR2 as SMNVEV (reference sequence). The length of the CDR3 is 15 residues. The germline V and J ends were trimmed by 6 bases and 2 bases, with 15 bases remaining between them. The CDR3 spells CASSLYRDLTDTQYF. In DNA, the CDR3 is TGTGCCAGCAGCCTATACCGGGACCTCACAGATACGCAGTATTTT.

This clone was found a few times. This chain links TRBV30 with TRBJ1-1; D is uncertain. Germline CDR1 and CDR2: GTSNPN and SVGIG (reference sequence). This CDR3 contains 16 residues. The V end lost 0 bases, the J end lost 0 bases, and 14 bases lay between the germline ends. The DNA for the CDR3 is TGTGCCTGGAGTGTAATTTGGCAGGAGCTGAACACTGAAGCTTTCTTT. Protein: CAWSVIWQELNTEAFF.

Comments on this clone: Other DNA sequences in the same sample also yield this CDR3. This rearrangement joins TRBV6-5 to TRBJ2-7; TRBD2 aligns across 7 bases. CDR1 and CDR2 (germline): MNHEY, SVGAGI. The CDR3 loop spans 13 amino acids. The J segment lost 4 bases and the V segment lost 2 bases, leaving 2 bases of the junction unmatched. The CDR3 region has the DNA TGTGCCAGCAGTTACGGGGAGGGATACGAGCAGTACTTC. It is translated as CASSYGEGYEQYF.

The chain has TRBV27 and TRBJ1-2, with 7 nucleotides matching TRBD1. V lost 2 bases to trimming and J lost 7 bases; unmatched junction nucleotides: 7. The CDR3 covers 14 residues. Germline CDR1 and CDR2: MNHEY and SMNVEV (reference sequence). The CDR3 spells CASSLLTGMGGYTF. CDR3 nucleotides: TGTGCCAGCAGTTTACTGACAGGGATGGGTGGCTACACCTTC.

V is TRBV4-1 and J is TRBJ2-7, with D perhaps matching TRBD2 (5 bases). V lost 1 base and J 6 bases, leaving 16 bases between the germline ends. The length of the CDR3 is 15 residues. CDR1 and CDR2 (germline): MGHRA, YSYEKL. Here the CDR3 DNA reads TGCGCCAGCAGCCAAGGTACGGGGTATGTCTCCGAGCAGTACTTC. Amino acids: CASSQGTGYVSEQYF.

V gene TRBV6-5 combines with J gene TRBJ2-1, with no clear D. V was pared by 2 bases and J by 9 bases, with 14 bases between. Germline V gene lookup returns CDR1 MNHEY and CDR2 SVGAGI. The CDR3 spans 14 residues. Written as DNA, the CDR3 is TGTGCCAGCAGTTACGGAACGGCCTCCGGTGAGCAGTTCTTC. Translation: CASSYGTASGEQFF.

CDR3 bases: TGTGCCAGCAGGTTACGTAGCGGGAGGGCCGACTACGAGCAGTACTTC. Its protein is CASRLRSGRADYEQYF. The chain combines TRBV27 with TRBJ2-7; TRBD2 matches 11 bases. V trimming: 6 bases; J trimming: 3 bases; junction bases outside the gene matches: 10. The CDR3 loop spans 16 amino acids. Germline assignment: CDR1 MNHEY and CDR2 SMNVEV (reference sequence).

The V call is TRBV9, the J call TRBJ1-1; a weak D match, TRBD1 (5 bases). Deletions cut 4 bases from V and 0 bases from J, with 10 bases between. Germline lookup yields CDR1 SGDLS and CDR2 YYNGEE. The CDR3 totals 14 residues. CDR3 protein: CASSLGVMNTEAFF. In DNA, the CDR3 is TGTGCCAGCAGCTTGGGGGTAATGAACACTGAAGCTTTCTTT.

The chain uses TRBV27 and TRBJ1-5; D unresolved. Germline V gives CDR1 MNHEY, CDR2 SMNVEV (reference sequence). The CDR3 runs to 14 residues. Trimming removed 5 bases at V and 0 bases at J, with 8 bases between. CDR3 region: CASSKRVSNQPQHF. The DNA of the CDR3 is TGTGCCAGCAGTAAACGGGTTAGCAATCAGCCCCAGCATTTT.

The chain is built from TRBV2 and TRBJ1-2; D may be TRBD1 (6 bases). The germline V gene encodes CDR1 SNHLY and CDR2 FYNNEI. V was clipped by 5 bases and J by 4 bases, with 14 bases between them. The CDR3 is made up of 14 amino acids. The CDR3 sequence is CASSYSRQVYGYTF. As DNA, the CDR3 is TGTGCCAGCAGTTACTCAAGACAGGTCTATGGCTACACCTTC.

The chain carries TRBV29-1 and TRBJ2-3, with 8 nucleotides matching TRBD2. V gave up 4 bases and J gave up 2 bases; unmatched junction bases: 8. CDR1 and CDR2 (germline): SQVTM, ANQGSEA. The CDR3 extends over 15 amino acids. The CDR3: CSVAISSGLTDTQYF. Written as DNA, the CDR3 is TGCAGCGTTGCAATCTCTAGCGGGCTCACAGATACGCAGTATTTT.